The rows below give T cell receptor beta chains drawn from one sample of a study of CD8 T cells in Susac syndrome. TCRdb redid the calling of the immunoSEQ multiplex PCR reads with MiXCR, one entry per CDR3 protein. Counted here are about 300,000 distinct CDR3 sequences, 70% to 90% occurring once; the ten biggest clones make up roughly 0.21%. The specimen sequenced was CD8+ T cells from PBMCs. The receptors derive from a human donor with multiple sclerosis. CDR3s include the opening cysteine and the closing phenylalanine or tryptophan. Fields, in order: D gene, V gene, clone size, J gene, CDR3 protein, CDR3 DNA. D genes are given only for firm matches. A clone size is listed for some rows: how often the clone was seen (once, few, many), or a class if it is expanded.

>NA|TRBV28|NA|TRBJ1-1
CASSFLGLRANTEAFF
TGTGCCAGCAGTTTTCTGGGCCTCCGGGCGAACACTGAAGCTTTCTTT
>NA|TRBV25-1|NA|TRBJ2-5
CASSEWWGIEETQYF
TGTGCCAGCAGTGAATGGTGGGGAATAGAAGAGACCCAGTACTTC
>TRBD2|TRBV6-5|NA|TRBJ2-5
CASSSSGRRETQYF
TGTGCCAGCAGTTCAAGCGGGAGGAGAGAGACCCAGTACTTC
>TRBD2|TRBV27|NA|TRBJ2-7
CASSWTSGRSSATYEQYF
TGTGCCAGCAGCTGGACTAGCGGGAGGAGCTCTGCTACCTACGAGCAGTACTTC
>NA|TRBV7-9|NA|TRBJ2-7
CASSPLERPAYEQYF
TGTGCCAGCAGTCCCTTGGAGCGGCCGGCCTACGAGCAGTACTTC
>NA|TRBV27|NA|TRBJ2-1
CASSPMRTGFHEQFF
TGTGCCAGCAGTCCTATGCGAACAGGGTTCCATGAGCAGTTCTTC
>NA|TRBV28|NA|TRBJ1-5
CASSLRVGIQPQHF
TGTGCCAGCAGTTTACGGGTGGGGATTCAGCCCCAGCATTTT
>TRBD2|TRBV30|NA|TRBJ2-1
CAWSGLAGPGYNEQFF
TGTGCCTGGAGTGGCCTAGCGGGTCCTGGGTACAATGAGCAGTTCTTC
>TRBD2|TRBV20-1|NA|TRBJ2-7
CSARAAGTSRYEQYF
TGCAGTGCTAGAGCCGCCGGGACTAGTCGCTACGAGCAGTACTTC
>TRBD1|TRBV28|NA|TRBJ2-3
CASSLPSTGTGGSTDTQYF
TGTGCCAGCAGTTTGCCCTCGACCGGGACAGGGGGTAGCACAGATACGCAGTATTTT
>NA|TRBV27|NA|TRBJ2-7
CASSFKEENEQYF
TGTGCCAGCAGTTTCAAGGAGGAAAACGAGCAGTACTTC
>TRBD2|TRBV11-2|NA|TRBJ2-1
CASRPLTSGSDEQFF
TGTGCCAGCAGGCCCTTGACTAGCGGTAGCGATGAGCAGTTCTTC
>NA|TRBV7-9|few|TRBJ1-1
CASSWVGEAFF
TGTGCCAGCAGCTGGGTCGGGGAGGCTTTCTTT
>NA|TRBV28|NA|TRBJ2-3
CASSGDFDTDTQYF
TGTGCCAGCAGCGGGGATTTTGACACAGATACGCAGTATTTT
>TRBD1|TRBV12-3/TRBV12-4|NA|TRBJ1-1
CASSPEDRTVNTEAFF
TGTGCCAGCAGTCCCGAGGACAGGACCGTGAACACTGAAGCTTTCTTT
>TRBD1|TRBV28|NA|TRBJ2-6
CASSLRDSTSGANVLTF
TGTGCCAGCAGTTTAAGGGACAGTACCTCTGGGGCCAACGTCCTGACTTTC
>TRBD1|TRBV2|once|TRBJ1-2
CASTTGQGDDGYTF
TGTGCCAGCACAACTGGACAGGGGGACGATGGCTACACCTTC